The clone carrying this TCR beta chain was observed a single time. The sort gate was single viable CD3+CD4+CD8-CD45RO+ cells for memory CD4+ T cells. The sample is drawn from a study of memory CD4+ T cells and cytomegalovirus serostatus. Study-wide background: Donors were healthy Belgian adults, 9 or 10 CMV seropositive and 20 to 25 seronegative.

The CDR3 is made up of 15 amino acids. Germline V gene sequence: CDR1 LGHNT, CDR2 FRNRAP. V was pared by 1 base and J by 3 bases, with 9 bases between. Authors' processing steps: Out-of-frame sequences were removed, leaving a few million distinct TCRbeta sequences. Data came from immunoSEQ multiplex PCR; TCRdb stores just in-frame clones and leaves some out. That table furnishes V, J and clone size, whereas the DNA furnished D and trimming. In the table there are 30,000 to 40,000 clones, about 76% of which are singletons. Sequencing was done on a sample of memory CD4+ T cells from blood. This receptor was taken from an adult in good health and CMV-seronegative. Some clones in this sample may be carry-over from other donors' samples. The gene calls are TRBV12-5 and TRBJ2-2; the D gene could be TRBD1 or TRBD2 (5 bases each). The CDR3 sequence is CASGLGQGDTGELFF. CDR3 bases: TGTGCTAGTGGTTTGGGGCAGGGAGACACCGGGGAGCTGTTTTTT.